This T cell receptor (beta chain) was sequenced in a study of regulatory T cells in long-lasting Graves disease. Points from the study as a whole: Only peripheral blood was studied, not thyroid tissue.

Specified time point: newly diagnosed GD, antithyroid drugs for less than 3 months. The TCR library used RNA extracted from PBMCs. It was American Thyroid Association guidelines that determined Graves' disease diagnosis. Patient provenance is recorded as an endocrinology department in Xi'an, China. Combining iRepertoire HTBI primers with Arm-PCR of CDR3 regions, the authors built TCR beta libraries. In TCRdb, the multiplex PCR reads were re-called with MiXCR into one record per CDR3 protein. Altogether about half a million distinct CDR3 sequences are present, around 12% being singletons, with the ten largest covering roughly 8.9%. Ten or more counts support this clonotype. Its target is unknown. The data were also submitted as part of a second study, on T cells in Graves' hyperthyroidism and ophthalmopathy. In that study: The HTBI primer set was used in a first-round RT-PCR of the TCR CDR3.

The sequence derives from a woman younger than 45 with Graves disease. The sample here was peripheral blood mononuclear cells (PBMCs), taken at new diagnosis, from a patient treated with antithyroid drugs.

The CDR3 nucleotides read TGTGCCAGCAGGCTTACCGGGACAGTACCCTACGAGCAGTACTTC. It codes for CASRLTGTVPYEQYF. The chain recombines TRBV6-2 or TRBV6-3 with TRBJ2-7, with TRBD1 identical over 7 bases. V dropped 6 bases and J dropped 2; count of bases not matched to a gene: 10. Germline V lookup: CDR1 MNHEY, CDR2 SVGEGT. CDR3 size: 15 residues.